Listed below are T cell receptor beta chains from one sample, sequenced in a study of T-cell reconstitution after alpha-beta-depleted transplantation in children. TCRdb re-called the PCR reads with MiXCR, one entry per CDR3 protein. In the table there are approximately 980,000 distinct CDR3 sequences, roughly 31% of which are singletons. The material sequenced was PBMCs, mostly from graft donor cells, taken 360 days after TCRalphabeta/CD19-depleted stem cell transplant. These TCRs come from a boy under two years old who had a stem cell transplant for SCID, so the T cells may come from the graft donor. Both conserved end residues are part of each CDR3. Each record gives: J gene, clone size, V gene, D gene, CDR3 DNA, CDR3 protein. A D gene is named only where the DNA matches it firmly. Size is stated for part of the rows, as once, few or many counts, or as a class when the clone is expanded.

TRBJ1-1 | NA | TRBV10-3 | TRBD1 | TGTGCCATCAGGGGACAAGACAGGGTTGGCACTGAAGCTTTCTTT | CAIRGQDRVGTEAFF
TRBJ2-1 | NA | TRBV11-2 | TRBD2 | TGTGCCAGCAGCTTTTCAGGGCGGGCCCGGGGGGATGAGCAGTTCTTC | CASSFSGRARGDEQFF
TRBJ2-1 | NA | TRBV20-1 | NA | TGCAGTGCCCCGATCAGGGCGTTGCAGTTCTTC | CSAPIRALQFF
TRBJ1-5 | few | TRBV6-2/TRBV6-3 | NA | TGTGCCAGCAGTTACGGGAAGGGGGTTATTCGGCCCCAGCATTTT | CASSYGKGVIRPQHF
TRBJ2-3 | NA | TRBV6-5 | NA | TGTGCCAGCAGTTACTCTGGGAAAAACACAGATACGCAGTATTTT | CASSYSGKNTDTQYF
TRBJ2-3 | NA | TRBV7-2 | NA | TGTGCCAGCAGGCTTTTCGGTACGCAGTATTTT | CASRLFGTQYF
TRBJ1-2 | NA | TRBV6-5 | NA | TGTGCCAGCAGTTACCTATCATCAGGGAACGGCTACACCTTC | CASSYLSSGNGYTF
TRBJ2-1 | few | TRBV5-1 | TRBD2 | TGCGCCAGCAGCTCCGGGGGGGCCCCGAGCAATGAGCAGTTCTTC | CASSSGGAPSNEQFF
TRBJ2-7 | NA | TRBV20-1 | TRBD2 | TGCAGTGCTAGCTGGTCCGGGACTAACATCTACGAGCAGTACTTC | CSASWSGTNIYEQYF
TRBJ2-5 | NA | TRBV12-3/TRBV12-4 | TRBD2 | TGTGCCAGCAGTTTATGGGCTAGCGGGGGGGCACCAGAGACCCAGTACTTC | CASSLWASGGAPETQYF
TRBJ2-7 | few | TRBV28 | TRBD1 | TGTGCCAGCAGTTCACCTACAGGGGGCCGTAGCTCCTACGAGCAGTACTTC | CASSSPTGGRSSYEQYF
TRBJ1-5 | NA | TRBV12-3/TRBV12-4 | TRBD1 | TGTGCCAGCACCCCATCACAGGGGCCCGGGGGTCAGCCCCAGCATTTT | CASTPSQGPGGQPQHF
TRBJ1-1 | few | TRBV5-1 | NA | TGCGCCAGCAGCTTGTTGACCAGGGAAATCGGCACTGAAGCTTTCTTT | CASSLLTREIGTEAFF
TRBJ1-1 | NA | TRBV12-3/TRBV12-4 | NA | TGTGCCAGCAGTTTGGGGCAGACCTTCACTGAAGCTTTCTTT | CASSLGQTFTEAFF
TRBJ2-1 | NA | TRBV10-3 | TRBD1 | TGTGCCATCAGTGCGGAGGGACAGGGCTACAATGAGCAGTTCTTC | CAISAEGQGYNEQFF
TRBJ2-7 | few | TRBV2 | TRBD1 | TGTGCCAGCAGTGACCTGGTTGGGGACAGGGCGGAATACGAGCAGTACTTC | CASSDLVGDRAEYEQYF
TRBJ2-1 | NA | TRBV29-1 | NA | TGCAGCGTTGGTCCACCCCGGACCTACAATGAGCAGTTCTTC | CSVGPPRTYNEQFF
TRBJ2-1 | few | TRBV11-2 | TRBD2 | TGTGCCAGCAGCTTAGTACGTGGGAGCGGGGGGGCCGAATACAACAATGAGCAGTTCTTC | CASSLVRGSGGAEYNNEQFF
TRBJ2-2 | NA | TRBV4-2 | NA | TGTGCCAGCAGCCCTTCTTACCGGGGCACTAAAACGAACACCGGGGAGCTGTTTTTT | CASSPSYRGTKTNTGELFF
TRBJ2-7 | few | TRBV20-1 | TRBD2 | TGCAGTGCTAGAATGGGACTAGCGGTCTCCTACGAGCAGTACTTC | CSARMGLAVSYEQYF
TRBJ2-7 | NA | TRBV5-1 | TRBD1 | TGTGCCAGCAGCTTACGAAAAGTAGAAACAGGGGACTACGAGCAGTACTTC | CASSLRKVETGDYEQYF
TRBJ2-1 | NA | TRBV12-3/TRBV12-4 | NA | TGTGCCAGCAGACGGGACACCCTCAATGAGCAGTTCTTC | CASRRDTLNEQFF
TRBJ2-6 | NA | TRBV20-1 | NA | TGCAGTGCTAGGGGGCGGTATGGGGCCAACGTCCTGACTTTC | CSARGRYGANVLTF
TRBJ2-1 | NA | TRBV4-3 | NA | TGCGCCAGCAGCCAAGACGGAGGAGGGGTGCCATACAATGAGCAGTTCTTC | CASSQDGGGVPYNEQFF
TRBJ2-4 | NA | TRBV7-2 | NA | TGTGCCAGCAGCTTCGGAACAGGGTACGGAAACATTCAGTACTTC | CASSFGTGYGNIQYF
TRBJ2-3 | NA | TRBV6-5 | NA | TGTGCCAGCAGTTACTCGCCTAGACCCCACACAGATACGCAGTATTTT | CASSYSPRPHTDTQYF
TRBJ1-1 | NA | TRBV7-3 | NA | TGTGCCAGCAGCTTATTCCTACCGGTGGGACACAAGAACACTGAAGCTTTCTTT | CASSLFLPVGHKNTEAFF
TRBJ1-5 | NA | TRBV7-4 | TRBD1 | TGTGCCAGCAGCTTAGTGACAGGGACCAATCAGCCCCAGCATTTT | CASSLVTGTNQPQHF
TRBJ2-5 | NA | TRBV20-1 | TRBD1 | TGCAGTGTCTCCTCTCCTACAGGGGGCCAGACCCAGTACTTC | CSVSSPTGGQTQYF
TRBJ1-1 | NA | TRBV7-9 | NA | TGTGCCAGCAGCTTACTGTGGGGGGAGAACACTGAAGCTTTCTTT | CASSLLWGENTEAFF
TRBJ2-3 | NA | TRBV11-2 | TRBD2 | TGTGCCAGCAGCCCTCGGACTAGCGGGGGCCCGAGCACAGATACGCAGTATTTT | CASSPRTSGGPSTDTQYF
TRBJ2-3 | few | TRBV5-1 | TRBD2 | TGCGCCAGCAGCTTTAACCCCAGCGGGGCCTCAGATACGCAGTATTTT | CASSFNPSGASDTQYF
TRBJ1-1 | NA | TRBV15 | TRBD1 | TGTGCCACCAGCAGATACGGGACAGGGCAGCTGAACGCTTTCTTT | CATSRYGTGQLNAFF
TRBJ2-3 | NA | TRBV7-8 | TRBD2 | TGTGCCAGCAATACAGTCTCTAGCGGGGGGGCCCCTAATGGAGATACGCAGTATTTT | CASNTVSSGGAPNGDTQYF
TRBJ2-3 | few | TRBV20-1 | TRBD2 | TGCAGTGCTAGGACTAGCGGGGGGGCAGATACGCAGTATTTT | CSARTSGGADTQYF
TRBJ2-1 | once | TRBV7-2 | NA | TGTGCCAGCAGCTCGCAGGCAGGGAACAATGAGCAGTTCTTC | CASSSQAGNNEQFF
TRBJ2-1 | few | TRBV7-3 | NA | TGTGCCAGCAGCTTAATTCGGGGTCTCAGCTCCTACAATGAGCAGTTCTTC | CASSLIRGLSSYNEQFF
TRBJ1-3 | NA | TRBV29-1 | NA | TGCAGCGTTGTACCCTCTGGAAACACCATATATTTT | CSVVPSGNTIYF
TRBJ1-6 | few | TRBV4-2 | NA | TGTGCCAGCAGCCAAGAAAATAGTAGGAGCTCCTATAATTCACCCCTCCACTTT | CASSQENSRSSYNSPLHF
TRBJ1-3 | few | TRBV12-3/TRBV12-4 | NA | TGTGCCAGCAGTTCCGGCGGAGCCTACTCTGGAAACACCATATATTTT | CASSSGGAYSGNTIYF
TRBJ1-2 | NA | TRBV12-3/TRBV12-4 | NA | TGTGCCAGCAGTTTCAGGGGCCGCCCACAGGGCTACACCTTC | CASSFRGRPQGYTF
TRBJ1-5 | NA | TRBV6-5 | TRBD1 | TGTGCCAGCAGTTACAGGGGGCATAATCAGCCCCAGCATTTT | CASSYRGHNQPQHF
TRBJ2-1 | NA | TRBV12-3/TRBV12-4 | TRBD2 | TGTGCCAGCAGTTTATCTAGCGGGGGTCTCAATGAGCAGTTCTTC | CASSLSSGGLNEQFF
TRBJ2-1 | NA | TRBV27 | TRBD2 | TGTGCCAGCATCCCGACTAGCGGGGGTCTCTCCTACAATGAGCAGTTCTTC | CASIPTSGGLSYNEQFF
TRBJ2-7 | NA | TRBV7-2 | NA | TGTGCCAGCAGCTTAGTCCGGGCCTACGAGCAGTACTTC | CASSLVRAYEQYF
TRBJ1-1 | once | TRBV5-1 | TRBD1 | TGCGCCAGCAGCCGACAGGGACGGTCCCTCTACTATTTGAACACTGAAGCTTTCTTT | CASSRQGRSLYYLNTEAFF
TRBJ2-7 | many | TRBV28 | NA | TGTGCCAGCAGCCTTCCGGCCCTGGACTACGAGCAGTACTTC | CASSLPALDYEQYF